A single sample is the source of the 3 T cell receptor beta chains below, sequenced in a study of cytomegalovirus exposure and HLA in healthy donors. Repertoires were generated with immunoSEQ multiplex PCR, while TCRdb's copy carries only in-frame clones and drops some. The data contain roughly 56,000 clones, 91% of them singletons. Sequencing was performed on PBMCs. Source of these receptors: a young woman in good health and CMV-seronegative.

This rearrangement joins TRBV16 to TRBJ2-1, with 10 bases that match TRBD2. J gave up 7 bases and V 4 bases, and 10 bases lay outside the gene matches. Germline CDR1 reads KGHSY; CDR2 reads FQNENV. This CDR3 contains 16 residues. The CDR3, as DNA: TGTGCCAGCAGCCCCCGTCAGCGGGAGGGCCGGAATGAGCAGTTCTTC. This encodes CASSPRQREGRNEQFF.

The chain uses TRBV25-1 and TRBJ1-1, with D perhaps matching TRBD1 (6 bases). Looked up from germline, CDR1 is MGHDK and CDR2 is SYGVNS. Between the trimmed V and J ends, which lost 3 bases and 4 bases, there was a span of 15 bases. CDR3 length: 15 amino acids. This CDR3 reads CASSDSQGLSTEAFF. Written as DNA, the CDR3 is TGTGCCAGCAGTGACTCACAGGGCTTGAGCACTGAAGCTTTCTTT.

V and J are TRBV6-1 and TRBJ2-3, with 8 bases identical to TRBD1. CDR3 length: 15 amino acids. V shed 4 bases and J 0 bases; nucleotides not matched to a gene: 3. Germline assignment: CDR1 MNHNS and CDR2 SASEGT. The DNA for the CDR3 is TGTGCCAGCAGTGCCCGGACAGGGAGCACAGATACGCAGTATTTT. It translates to CASSARTGSTDTQYF.